The 3 T cell receptor beta chains below all came from one sample that was sequenced in a study of CD8+ T cells in alopecia areata. The treatment: oral pan-JAK inhibitor, 5-10 mg twice daily. Once RNA had been extracted, it was reverse transcribed into cDNA to act as the sequencing template. The protocol was immunoSEQ multiplex PCR, while the TCRdb copy is restricted to in-frame clones and leaves out a portion. The table has roughly 120,000 clones, roughly 50% seen once; the top ten hold approximately 3.1%. Sample: CD4+ T cells sorted from blood, taken at week 24, from a patient treated with tofacitinib. These receptors were taken from a human donor with alopecia areata.

This chain connects TRBV18 to TRBJ2-7, with TRBD1 matching 12 bases. This CDR3 has 15 residues. Germline CDR1 and CDR2: KGHSH and LQKENI. V was clipped by 3 bases and J by 5 bases; unmatched bases: 5. In DNA, the CDR3 is TGTGCCAGCTCACCTCGGGGACAGGGGGCCCACGAGCAGTACTTC. Translated: CASSPRGQGAHEQYF. Drawing the rest from reference TRBV18 and TRBJ2-7, the complete variable domain is NAGVMQNPRHLVRRRGQEARLRCSPMKGHSHVYWYRQLPEEGLKFMVYLQKENIIDESGMPKERFSAEFPKEGPSILRIQQVVRGDSAAYFCASSPRGQGAHEQYFGPGTRLTVT.

To note about this clone: Distinct nucleotide sequences in the sample also encode this CDR3. The genes are TRBV6-5 and TRBJ1-4; 9 nucleotides agree with TRBD1. This CDR3 contains 14 residues. V shed 5 bases, J shed 8 bases, and the junction held 6 bases outside the gene matches. CDR1 is MNHEY, CDR2 SVGAGI, per germline. CDR3 region: CASSPGQGREKLFF. The CDR3 DNA is TGTGCCAGCAGTCCCGGACAGGGGAGAGAAAAACTGTTTTTT.

V and J are TRBV19 and TRBJ1-5, with 7 bases identical to TRBD1. Germline V gene data show CDR1 as LNHDA and CDR2 as SQIVND (reference sequence). CDR3 size: 15 residues. The J segment lost 4 bases and the V segment lost 2 bases, leaving 5 bases of the junction unmatched. The CDR3 reads CASSIPGQKNQPQHF. DNA for the CDR3: TGTGCCAGTAGTATACCGGGACAGAAAAATCAGCCCCAGCATTTT.